Presented here are 16 T cell receptor beta chains from one specimen sequenced in a study of blood T cell repertoires in COVID-19. TCRdb keeps only in-frame clones here, not all; method: immunoSEQ multiplex PCR. In the table there are approximately 270,000 clones, around 83% of which are singletons. Sample: peripheral blood. The receptors come from a man older than 75 with acute or convalescent COVID-19.

This clone turned up a few times. The rearrangement links TRBV7-9 to TRBJ2-7; 8 positions match TRBD1. The CDR3 spans 14 residues. Germline CDR1 is SEHNR and CDR2 is FQNEAQ (reference sequence). V lost 5 bases and J lost 1; bases outside the gene matches: 4. CDR3 coding DNA: TGTGCCAGCAGCCCTGGGACAGGTTCCTACGAGCAGTACTTC. Its protein is CASSPGTGSYEQYF.

J is TRBJ2-1 and V is TRBV25-1, with TRBD2 identical over 9 bases. The CDR3 loop spans 16 amino acids. Germline loops: CDR1 MGHDK, CDR2 SYGVNS. Losses at the gene ends were 5 bases for V and 9 bases for J; bases not matched to a gene: 14. CDR3 bases: TGTGCCAGCAGTCAGACTAGCGGCCGGGTTGTCGGTGAGCAGTTCTTC. Amino acid sequence: CASSQTSGRVVGEQFF.

The V call is TRBV19, the J call TRBJ2-1; 8 positions match TRBD2. CDR3 length equals 14 residues. The V gene end was trimmed by 2 bases and the J gene end by 6 bases; junction bases not matched to a gene: 3. CDR1 is LNHDA, CDR2 SQIVND, per germline (reference sequence). CDR3 residues: CASSITAGANEQFF. DNA of the CDR3: TGTGCCAGTAGTATAACAGCGGGAGCCAATGAGCAGTTCTTC.

CDR3 loop: CAISEAGRETQYF. DNA for the CDR3: TGTGCCATCAGTGAGGCCGGGAGGGAGACCCAGTACTTC. The chain uses TRBV10-3 and TRBJ2-5, with 7 nucleotides matching TRBD2. CDR1 is ENHRY and CDR2 is SYGVKD in the germline V gene. The CDR3 is 13 amino acids. The V and J ends lost 2 bases and 5 bases, in that order; junction bases with no gene match: 2.

The chain has TRBV6-6 and TRBJ2-3; 8 bases are a match to TRBD1. J lost 5 bases, V lost 6 bases, and 13 bases had no gene match. The CDR3 is 16 residues long. Germline V gives CDR1 MNHNY, CDR2 SVGAGI (reference sequence). The CDR3 spells CASRGERTGSRDTQYF. In DNA, the CDR3 is TGTGCCAGCAGGGGTGAGAGGACAGGGTCCCGAGATACGCAGTATTTT.

The J gene is TRBJ2-2, the V gene TRBV30; TRBD2 agrees at 7 bases. This CDR3 has 13 amino acids. V shed 6 bases, J shed 5 bases, and the junction held 6 bases outside the gene matches. CDR1 and CDR2 (germline): GTSNPN, SVGIG (reference sequence). CDR3 in amino acids: CACWAGATGELFF. CDR3 sequence (DNA): TGTGCCTGCTGGGCGGGAGCTACCGGGGAGCTGTTTTTT.

The gene calls are TRBV28 and TRBJ1-1, with a possible D match to TRBD1 (6 bases). Germline values: CDR1 MDHEN, CDR2 SYDVKM. CDR3 length: 13 residues. The germline V and J ends were trimmed by 5 bases and 11 bases, with 18 bases remaining between them. The CDR3 region is CASSPYRGGPAFF. The CDR3 nucleotides are TGTGCCAGCAGTCCTTATAGGGGGGGGCCGGCTTTCTTT.

This clone was seen only once. The V call is TRBV5-1, the J call TRBJ2-7; a weak D match, TRBD2 (5 bases). This CDR3 has 15 residues. The V end was cut by 0 bases, the J end by 2 bases, with 12 bases between. Germline loops: CDR1 SGHRS, CDR2 YFSETQ. In nucleotides, the CDR3 is TGCGCCAGCAGCTTGGGGACTCACCTTACCTACGAGCAGTACTTC. Its translation is CASSLGTHLTYEQYF. Together with reference TRBV5-1 and TRBJ2-7, the CDR3 gives the full variable domain: KAGVTQTPRYLIKTRGQQVTLSCSPISGHRSVSWYQQTPGQGLQFLFEYFSETQRNKGNFPGRFSGRQFSNSRSEMNVSTLELGDSALYLCASSLGTHLTYEQYFGPGTRLTVT.

This chain joins TRBV4-1 and TRBJ1-2, with D hard to call. V lost 0 bases and J lost 4, with 9 bases in between. Looked up from germline, CDR1 is MGHRA and CDR2 is YSYEKL. This CDR3 region has 14 residues. CDR3 nucleotide sequence: TGCGCCAGCAGCCAAGAGGCGGGGTTCTATGGCTACACCTTC. Amino acid sequence: CASSQEAGFYGYTF.

The chain links TRBV5-4 to TRBJ2-1, with 11 nucleotides matching TRBD2. There are 16 residues in the CDR3. Germline-derived CDR1 and CDR2 are SGHNT and YYREEE (reference sequence). Germline trimming cut 3 bases from V and 3 bases from J; bases unmatched to any gene: 5. The CDR3 DNA is TGTGCCAGCAGCTCTTTAGCGGGAGGGTTCTACAATGAGCAGTTCTTC. It encodes CASSSLAGGFYNEQFF.

This chain links TRBV29-1 with TRBJ2-1, with a weak D call TRBD2 (6 bases). CDR1 and CDR2 from the germline V gene are SQVTM and ANQGSEA. V was clipped by 7 bases and J by 6 bases, with 13 bases between them. There are 12 residues in the CDR3. CDR3 nucleotide sequence: TGCAGCGCCCGGCGGGGCCTCAATGAGCAGTTCTTC. Translating gives CSARRGLNEQFF.

The CDR3 coding sequence is TGTGCCAGCAGCCAAGATAACCTAGCTAAAGAGACCCAGTACTTC. This gives the protein CASSQDNLAKETQYF. The chain uses TRBV3-1 (or the pseudogene TRBV3-2) and TRBJ2-5, with D tentatively TRBD2 (5 bases). Germline CDR1 LGHDT, CDR2 YNNKEL (reference sequence). The V and J ends lost 0 bases and 3 bases respectively, with 11 bases between them. This CDR3 region has 15 residues.

The chain uses TRBV28 and TRBJ2-7; 10 bases are a match to TRBD1. After removal of 6 bases from V and 0 bases from J, the junction contained 14 bases not matched to a gene. CDR3 length equals 18 residues. CDR1 and CDR2 from the germline V gene are MDHEN and SYDVKM. The CDR3, as DNA: TGTGCCAGCAGCTCCCCGACAGGGGGCCTAACGTACTCCTACGAGCAGTACTTC. It codes for CASSSPTGGLTYSYEQYF.

The rearrangement uses TRBV6-5 and TRBJ2-7, with 13 bases fitting TRBD2. This CDR3 region has 15 residues. V was clipped by 6 bases and J by 0 bases; unmatched bases: 2. Germline assignment: CDR1 MNHEY and CDR2 SVGAGI. The CDR3 nucleotides are TGTGCCAGCAGGACTAGCGGGAGGAGCTCCTACGAGCAGTACTTC. Its protein product is CASRTSGRSSYEQYF.

This clone was observed once. This chain connects TRBV11-2 to TRBJ2-7; 14 bases agree with TRBD2. The germline V gene has CDR1 SGHAT and CDR2 FQNNGV. Trimming took 3 bases from V and 6 from J; bases not matched to a gene: 4. CDR3 length equals 15 residues. CDR3 in amino acids: CASSFGLAGGGEQYF. CDR3 DNA: TGTGCCAGCAGCTTCGGACTAGCGGGAGGAGGCGAGCAGTACTTC.

The rearrangement uses TRBV6-2 or TRBV6-3 and TRBJ1-5; weak D call: TRBD1 (6 bases). The V end lost 5 bases, the J end lost 2 bases, and 16 bases lay between the germline ends. The length of the CDR3 is 16 residues. Germline V CDR1 and CDR2: MNHEY, SVGEGT. Here the CDR3 reads CASSSNRVMGNQPQHF. As DNA, the CDR3 is TGTGCCAGCAGTAGCAACAGGGTTATGGGCAATCAGCCCCAGCATTTT.